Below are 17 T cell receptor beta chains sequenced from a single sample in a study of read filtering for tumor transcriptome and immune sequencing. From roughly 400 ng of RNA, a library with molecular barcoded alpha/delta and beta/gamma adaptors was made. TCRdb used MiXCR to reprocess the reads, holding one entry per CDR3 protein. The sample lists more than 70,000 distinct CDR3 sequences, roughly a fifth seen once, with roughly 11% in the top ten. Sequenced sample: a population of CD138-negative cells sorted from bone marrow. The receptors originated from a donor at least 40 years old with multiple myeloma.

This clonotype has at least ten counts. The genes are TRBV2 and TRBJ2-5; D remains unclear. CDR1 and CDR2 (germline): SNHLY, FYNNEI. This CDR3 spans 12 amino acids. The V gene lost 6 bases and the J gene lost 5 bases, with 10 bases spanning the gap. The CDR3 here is CASSPTVETQYF. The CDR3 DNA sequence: TGTGCCAGCAGCCCCACGGTGGAGACCCAGTACTTC.

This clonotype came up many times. The CDR3 region has the DNA TGTGCCAGCAGCTTAGGGCAGGGGAGACATCGGGAGCAGTACTTC. This encodes CASSLGQGRHREQYF. The chain recombines TRBV11-2 with TRBJ2-7; D might be TRBD1 (6 bases). Trimming cost V 1 base and J 7 bases, with 17 bases left between them. Germline-derived CDR1 and CDR2 are SGHAT and FQNNGV. This CDR3 contains 15 residues.

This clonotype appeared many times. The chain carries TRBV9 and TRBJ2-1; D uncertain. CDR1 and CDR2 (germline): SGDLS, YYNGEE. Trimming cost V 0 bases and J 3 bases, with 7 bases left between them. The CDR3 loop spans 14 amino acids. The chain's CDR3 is CASSVATNYNEQFF. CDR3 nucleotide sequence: TGTGCCAGCAGCGTAGCTACGAACTACAATGAGCAGTTCTTC. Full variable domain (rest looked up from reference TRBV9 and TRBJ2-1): DSGVTQTPKHLITATGQRVTLRCSPRSGDLSVYWYQQSLDQGLQFLIQYYNGEERAKGNILERFSAQQFPDLHSELNLSSLELGDSALYFCASSVATNYNEQFFGPGTRLTVL.

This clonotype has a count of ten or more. The CDR3 region is CASTTLGAAEEKLFF. The CDR3 DNA is TGTGCCAGCACCACCCTTGGGGCGGCTGAGGAAAAACTGTTTTTT. The chain carries TRBV28 and TRBJ1-4; D might be TRBD1 (5 bases). CDR3 length equals 15 residues. Germline CDR1 and CDR2: MDHEN and SYDVKM. The V end lost 7 bases, the J end lost 8 bases, and 20 bases lay between the germline ends.

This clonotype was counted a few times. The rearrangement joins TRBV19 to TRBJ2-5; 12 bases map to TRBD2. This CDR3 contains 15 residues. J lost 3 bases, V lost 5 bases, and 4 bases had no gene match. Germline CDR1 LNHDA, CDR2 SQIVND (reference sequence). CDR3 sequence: CASSSSGGAEETQYF. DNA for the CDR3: TGTGCCAGTAGTTCTAGCGGGGGGGCCGAAGAGACCCAGTACTTC.

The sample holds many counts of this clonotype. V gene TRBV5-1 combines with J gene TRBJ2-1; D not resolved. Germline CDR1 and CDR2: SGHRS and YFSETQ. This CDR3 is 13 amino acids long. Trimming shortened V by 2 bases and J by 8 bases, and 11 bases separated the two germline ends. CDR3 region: CASSLVLIDEQFF. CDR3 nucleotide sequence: TGCGCCAGCAGCTTAGTTTTAATCGATGAGCAGTTCTTC.

DNA for the CDR3: TGTGCCACAGCCCCGTCGGCGGGGCAAAATACGCAGTATTTT. Its translation: CATAPSAGQNTQYF. The chain joins TRBV24-1 to TRBJ2-3, with a weak D call TRBD2 (6 bases). The CDR3 has 14 amino acids. Germline V CDR1 and CDR2: KGHDR, SFDVKD. V dropped 10 bases and J dropped 7 bases, with 20 bases sitting between them.

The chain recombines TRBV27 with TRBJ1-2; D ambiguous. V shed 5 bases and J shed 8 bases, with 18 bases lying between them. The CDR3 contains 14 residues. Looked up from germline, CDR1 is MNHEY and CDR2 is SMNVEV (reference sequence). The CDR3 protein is CASSPRTGPYGYTF. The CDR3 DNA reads TGTGCCAGCAGTCCCAGGACCGGACCCTACGGCTACACCTTC.

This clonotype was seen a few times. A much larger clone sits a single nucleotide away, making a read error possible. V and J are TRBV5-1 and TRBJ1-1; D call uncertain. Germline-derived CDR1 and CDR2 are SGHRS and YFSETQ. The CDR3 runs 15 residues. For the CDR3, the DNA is TGCGTCAGCAGCTTGATTTCCGGGATGAACACTGAAGCTTTCTTT. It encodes CVSSLISGMNTEAFF.

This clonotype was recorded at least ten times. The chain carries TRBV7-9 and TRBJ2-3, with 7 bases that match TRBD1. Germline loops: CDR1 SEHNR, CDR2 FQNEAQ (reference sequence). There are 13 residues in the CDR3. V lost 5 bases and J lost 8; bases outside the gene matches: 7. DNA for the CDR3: TGTGCCAGCAGCGCCGGGACAGCTGGTACGCAGTATTTT. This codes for CASSAGTAGTQYF. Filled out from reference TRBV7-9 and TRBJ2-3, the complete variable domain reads DTGVSQNPRHKITKRGQNVTFRCDPISEHNRLYWYRQTLGQGPEFLTYFQNEAQLEKSRLLSDRFSAERPKGSFSTLEIQRTEQGDSAMYLCASSAGTAGTQYFGPGTRLTVL.

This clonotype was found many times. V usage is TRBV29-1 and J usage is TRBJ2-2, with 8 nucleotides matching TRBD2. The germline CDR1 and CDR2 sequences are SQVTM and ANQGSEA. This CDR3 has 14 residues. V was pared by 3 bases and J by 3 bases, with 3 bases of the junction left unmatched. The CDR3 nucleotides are TGCAGCGTTGACCCGGGGGGGGACACCGGGGAGCTGTTTTTT. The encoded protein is CSVDPGGDTGELFF.

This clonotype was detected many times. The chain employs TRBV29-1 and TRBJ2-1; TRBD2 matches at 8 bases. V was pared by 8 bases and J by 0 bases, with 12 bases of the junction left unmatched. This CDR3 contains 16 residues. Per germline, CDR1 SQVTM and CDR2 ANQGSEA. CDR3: CSSHPASGYSYNEQFF. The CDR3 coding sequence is TGCAGCTCCCACCCCGCTAGCGGGTACTCCTACAATGAGCAGTTCTTC.

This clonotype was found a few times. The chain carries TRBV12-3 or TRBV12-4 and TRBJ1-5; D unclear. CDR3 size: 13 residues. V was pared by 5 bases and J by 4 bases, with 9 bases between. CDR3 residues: CASSRPGNQPQHF. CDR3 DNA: TGTGCCAGCAGTCGACCGGGAAATCAGCCCCAGCATTTT.

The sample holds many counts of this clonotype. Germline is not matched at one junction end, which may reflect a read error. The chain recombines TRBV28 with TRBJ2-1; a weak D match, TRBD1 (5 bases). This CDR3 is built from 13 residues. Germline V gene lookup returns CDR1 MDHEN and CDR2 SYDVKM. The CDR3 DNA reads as TGTGCCAGCAGTTTGGGGCTTAGGGGATTTCTCTACTTC. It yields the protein CASSLGLRGFLYF.

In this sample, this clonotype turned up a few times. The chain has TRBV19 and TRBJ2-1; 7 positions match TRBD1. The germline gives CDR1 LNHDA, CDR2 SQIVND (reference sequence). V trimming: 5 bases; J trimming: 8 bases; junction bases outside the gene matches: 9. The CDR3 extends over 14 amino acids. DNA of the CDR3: TGTGCCAGTAGTCGGACAGGCGGTTCCCATGAGCAGTTCTTC. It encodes CASSRTGGSHEQFF.

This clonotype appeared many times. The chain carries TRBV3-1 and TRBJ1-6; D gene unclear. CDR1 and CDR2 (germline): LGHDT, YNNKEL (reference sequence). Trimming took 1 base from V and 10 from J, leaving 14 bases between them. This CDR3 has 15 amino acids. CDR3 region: CASSQVSVLVSPLHF. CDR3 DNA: TGTGCCAGCAGCCAAGTTTCAGTATTGGTGTCACCCCTCCACTTT.

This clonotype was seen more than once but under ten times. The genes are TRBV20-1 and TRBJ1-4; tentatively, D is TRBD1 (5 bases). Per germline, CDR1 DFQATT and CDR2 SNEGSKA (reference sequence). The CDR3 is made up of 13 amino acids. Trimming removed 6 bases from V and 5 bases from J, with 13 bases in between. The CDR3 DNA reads TGCAGTGCCATCCGGGGCCCCAATGAAAAACTGTTTTTT. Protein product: CSAIRGPNEKLFF.